Given below is one T cell receptor (beta chain) in context. The data were produced by immunoSEQ multiplex PCR, yet TCRdb's version contains in-frame clones alone and is incomplete. This repertoire shows a few hundred thousand clones, about 90% found once; its top ten account for under 0.45%. The record originates from a study of cytomegalovirus exposure and HLA in healthy donors. Turning to the study itself: The 550 to 700 first-cohort repertoires and the 130 or so validation repertoires shared the same platform, a later analysis reported.

Germline CDR1 is SEHNR and CDR2 is FQNEAQ (reference sequence). This CDR3 contains 15 residues. V lost 6 bases, J lost 1 base, and 15 bases lay in between. What was sequenced was PBMCs. The TCR originated in a woman younger than 35 in good health and CMV-seronegative. The J gene is TRBJ1-1, the V gene TRBV7-9; maybe TRBD1 (5 bases). The CDR3: CASRWGEVSNTEAFF. The CDR3 DNA is TGTGCCAGCAGGTGGGGGGAGGTGTCGAACACTGAAGCTTTCTTT. Variable domain in full (rest from reference TRBV7-9 and TRBJ1-1): DTGVSQNPRHKITKRGQNVTFRCDPISEHNRLYWYRQTLGQGPEFLTYFQNEAQLEKSRLLSDRFSAERPKGSFSTLEIQRTEQGDSAMYLCASRWGEVSNTEAFFGQGTRLTVV.